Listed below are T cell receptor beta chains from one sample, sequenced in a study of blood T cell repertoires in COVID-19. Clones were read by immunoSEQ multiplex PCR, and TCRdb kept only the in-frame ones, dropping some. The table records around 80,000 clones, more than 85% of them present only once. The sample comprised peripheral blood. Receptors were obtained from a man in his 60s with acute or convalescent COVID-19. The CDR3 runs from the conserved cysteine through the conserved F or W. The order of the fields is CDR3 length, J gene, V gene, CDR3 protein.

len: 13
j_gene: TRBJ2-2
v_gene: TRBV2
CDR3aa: CASRGTITGELFF

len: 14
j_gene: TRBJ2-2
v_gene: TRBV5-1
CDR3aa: CASSLRTASGELFF

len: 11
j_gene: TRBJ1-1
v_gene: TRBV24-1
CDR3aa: CATSLGQKAFF

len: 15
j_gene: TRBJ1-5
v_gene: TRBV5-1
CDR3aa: CASSFTGEGNQPQHF

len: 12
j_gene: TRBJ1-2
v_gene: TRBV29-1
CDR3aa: CSASDRGRGYTF

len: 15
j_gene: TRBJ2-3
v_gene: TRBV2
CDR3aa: CASSYAGANTDTQYF

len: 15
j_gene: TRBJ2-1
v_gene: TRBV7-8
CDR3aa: CASSLSGVDYNEQFF

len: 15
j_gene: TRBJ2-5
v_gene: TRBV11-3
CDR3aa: CASSLGQGFEETQYF

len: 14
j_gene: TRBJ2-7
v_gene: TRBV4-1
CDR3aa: CASSQARGYYEQYF

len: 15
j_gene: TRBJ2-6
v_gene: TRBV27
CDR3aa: CASSYTGVGANVLTF

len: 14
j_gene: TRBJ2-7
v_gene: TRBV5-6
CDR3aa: CASSATGLGYEQYF

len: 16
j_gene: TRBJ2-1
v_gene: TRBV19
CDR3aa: CASSPLASYRHNEQFF

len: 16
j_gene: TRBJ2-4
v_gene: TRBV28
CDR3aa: CASSLDQPGVKNIQYF

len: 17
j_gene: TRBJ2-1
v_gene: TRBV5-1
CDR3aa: CASSLKAAVSIYNEQFF

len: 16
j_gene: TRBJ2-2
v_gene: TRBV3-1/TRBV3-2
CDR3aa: CASSRYSGANTGELFF

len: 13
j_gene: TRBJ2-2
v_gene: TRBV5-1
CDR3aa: CASSFFGTGELFF

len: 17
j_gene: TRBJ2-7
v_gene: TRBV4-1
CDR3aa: CASSQVSALAGPYEQYF

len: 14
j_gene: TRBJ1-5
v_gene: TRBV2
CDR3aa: CASSDVQSNQPQHF

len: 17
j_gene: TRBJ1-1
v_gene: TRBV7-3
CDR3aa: CASSSSGTGGVGTEAFF

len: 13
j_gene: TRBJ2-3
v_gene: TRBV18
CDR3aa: CASSPSGADTQYF

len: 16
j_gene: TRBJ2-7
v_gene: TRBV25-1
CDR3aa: CASSSTLTTGRYEQYF

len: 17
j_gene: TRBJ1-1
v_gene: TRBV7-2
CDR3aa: CASSLVRFVGRGTEAFF

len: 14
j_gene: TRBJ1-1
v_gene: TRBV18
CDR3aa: CASSPGTGLTEAFF

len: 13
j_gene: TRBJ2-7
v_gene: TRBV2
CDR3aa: CASKGGSNYEQYF

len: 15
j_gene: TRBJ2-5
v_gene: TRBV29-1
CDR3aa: CSVEERGGGSETQYF

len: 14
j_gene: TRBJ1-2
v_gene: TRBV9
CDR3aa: CASSVDWGENGYTF

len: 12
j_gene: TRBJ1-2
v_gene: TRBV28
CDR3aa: CATGGAGIGYTF

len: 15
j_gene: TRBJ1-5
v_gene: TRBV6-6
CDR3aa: CASSPGTGGYQPQHF

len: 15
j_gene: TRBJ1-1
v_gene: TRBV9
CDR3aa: CASSVGQGRDTEAFF

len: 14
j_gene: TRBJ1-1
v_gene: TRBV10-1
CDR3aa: CASSLQGLNTEAFF

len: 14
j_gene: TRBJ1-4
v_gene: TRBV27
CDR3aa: CASRDMSGGEKLFF

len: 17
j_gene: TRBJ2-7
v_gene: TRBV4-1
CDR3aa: CASSPPTDGEPDYEQYF

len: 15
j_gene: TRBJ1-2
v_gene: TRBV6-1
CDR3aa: CASSEAIRGVNGYTF

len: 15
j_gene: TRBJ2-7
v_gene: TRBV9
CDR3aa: CASSPRLAGSYEQYF

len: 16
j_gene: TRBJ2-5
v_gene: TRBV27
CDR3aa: CASSNDRFRKWETQYF

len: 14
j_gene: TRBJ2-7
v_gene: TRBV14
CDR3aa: CASSQVSGFYEQYF

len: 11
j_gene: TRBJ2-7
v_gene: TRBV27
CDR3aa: CASSFNYEQYF

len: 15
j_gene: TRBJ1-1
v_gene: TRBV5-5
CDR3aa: CASSLRGPLNTEAFF

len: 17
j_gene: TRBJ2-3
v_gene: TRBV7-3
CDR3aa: CASSLTGLAGDVDTQYF

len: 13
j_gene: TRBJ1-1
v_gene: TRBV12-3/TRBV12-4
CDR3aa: CASSRTPHTEAFF

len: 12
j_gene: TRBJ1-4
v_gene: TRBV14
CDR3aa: CASSRDGEKLFF

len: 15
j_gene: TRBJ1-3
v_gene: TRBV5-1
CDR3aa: CASSLAEGPGNTIYF

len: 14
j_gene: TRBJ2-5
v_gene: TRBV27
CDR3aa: CASRPTGAVETQYF

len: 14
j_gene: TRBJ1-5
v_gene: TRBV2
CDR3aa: CASRSGRGNQPQHF

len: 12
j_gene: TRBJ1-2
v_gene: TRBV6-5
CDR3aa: CASSKDRNGYTF

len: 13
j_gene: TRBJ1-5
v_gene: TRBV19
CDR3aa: CATGDRGNQPQHF

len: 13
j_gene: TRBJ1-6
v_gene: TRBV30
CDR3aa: CAWAGQENSPLHF

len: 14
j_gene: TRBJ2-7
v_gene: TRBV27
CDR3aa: CASSDWTGGSEQYF